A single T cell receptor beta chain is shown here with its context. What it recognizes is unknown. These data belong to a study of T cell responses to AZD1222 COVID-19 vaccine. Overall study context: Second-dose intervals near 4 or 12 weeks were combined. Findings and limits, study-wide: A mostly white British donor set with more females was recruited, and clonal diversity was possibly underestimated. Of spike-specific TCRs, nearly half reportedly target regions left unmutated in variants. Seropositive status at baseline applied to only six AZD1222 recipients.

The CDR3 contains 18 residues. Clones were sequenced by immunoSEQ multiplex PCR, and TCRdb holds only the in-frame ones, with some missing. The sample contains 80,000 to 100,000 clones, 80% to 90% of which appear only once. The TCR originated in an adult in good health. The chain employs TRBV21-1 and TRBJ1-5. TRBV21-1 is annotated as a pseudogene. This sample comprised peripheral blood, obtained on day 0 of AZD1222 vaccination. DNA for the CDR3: TGTGCCAGCAGCAAAAACCCGAGAGGGCAGGCGAACAATCAGCCCCAGCATTTT. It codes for CASSKNPRGQANNQPQHF.